A selection of T cell receptor beta chains follows, all from one sample in a study of shared clonotypes between healthy human individuals. The assay was immunoSEQ multiplex PCR, and TCRdb's table has in-frame clones only and misses some. The table has about 1.1 million clones, approximately 80% seen once. Sequencing input: memory CD4+ T cells from PBMCs. All receptors come from a man aged 18-30 years in good health. Some clones in this sample may be carry-over from other donors' samples. Both conserved end residues are trimmed from each CDR3. Each record gives: D gene, J gene, V gene, CDR3 protein. The D gene is left open where the match is weak.

d_gene: NA; j_gene: TRBJ2-3; v_gene: TRBV9; CDR3aa: ASSGPDFSTDTQY
d_gene: TRBD1; j_gene: TRBJ1-5; v_gene: TRBV2; CDR3aa: ASRLTGVSNQPQH
d_gene: NA; j_gene: TRBJ1-2; v_gene: TRBV19; CDR3aa: ASSITFRGNHYGYT
d_gene: NA; j_gene: TRBJ1-5; v_gene: TRBV7-8; CDR3aa: ASSLVEGNQPQH
d_gene: NA; j_gene: TRBJ1-1; v_gene: TRBV5-6; CDR3aa: ASSLGWGRSTEAF
d_gene: NA; j_gene: TRBJ1-5; v_gene: TRBV28; CDR3aa: ASRAPYGGPYRRSNQPQH
d_gene: NA; j_gene: TRBJ1-3; v_gene: TRBV5-6; CDR3aa: ASSRKSRSGNTIY
d_gene: NA; j_gene: TRBJ2-5; v_gene: TRBV19; CDR3aa: ASSIGQEGRKGTQY
d_gene: TRBD2; j_gene: TRBJ2-3; v_gene: TRBV30; CDR3aa: AWSAGTTSFKTDTQY
d_gene: TRBD1; j_gene: TRBJ1-1; v_gene: TRBV5-4; CDR3aa: ASSSGGTENTEAF
d_gene: NA; j_gene: TRBJ1-5; v_gene: TRBV6-6; CDR3aa: ASSYPGTNQPQH
d_gene: TRBD2; j_gene: TRBJ2-7; v_gene: TRBV10-2; CDR3aa: ASSTPMGLAGSTYEQY
d_gene: NA; j_gene: TRBJ2-7; v_gene: TRBV6-1; CDR3aa: ASSESSYEQY
d_gene: NA; j_gene: TRBJ2-2; v_gene: TRBV7-7; CDR3aa: ASSQTGPLTGTGELF
d_gene: NA; j_gene: TRBJ2-2; v_gene: TRBV2; CDR3aa: ASNGGNTGELF
d_gene: NA; j_gene: TRBJ2-3; v_gene: TRBV4-2; CDR3aa: ASSRDLTNGDTQY
d_gene: TRBD1; j_gene: TRBJ2-2; v_gene: TRBV10-3; CDR3aa: AILLRTGSTGELF
d_gene: NA; j_gene: TRBJ2-7; v_gene: TRBV4-2; CDR3aa: ASSRGGASYEQY
d_gene: NA; j_gene: NA; v_gene: TRBV9; CDR3aa: ASSVEGSSSYEQY
d_gene: NA; j_gene: TRBJ2-5; v_gene: TRBV18; CDR3aa: ASSSGTGRETQY
d_gene: TRBD2; j_gene: TRBJ2-7; v_gene: TRBV29-1; CDR3aa: SAVTSVSSYEQY
d_gene: NA; j_gene: TRBJ1-4; v_gene: TRBV5-1; CDR3aa: ASSLISTNEKLF
d_gene: NA; j_gene: TRBJ1-2; v_gene: TRBV9; CDR3aa: ASSYRDTPGGGYT
d_gene: NA; j_gene: TRBJ1-5; v_gene: TRBV19; CDR3aa: ASSTLYSGGLGNQPQH
d_gene: TRBD2; j_gene: TRBJ2-1; v_gene: TRBV10-3; CDR3aa: AISKLAGVMNEQF